The clone carrying this T cell receptor (beta chain) appeared a few times. The researchers put around 200,000 CFSE-labeled responder cells into plates with around 200,000 irradiated, violet-dye-labeled stimulator cells. After the reaction, the investigators sorted the proliferating CFSE-low CD3+CD4+ and CD3+CD8+ responders. These data originate in a study of graft-versus-host responses after intestinal transplantation. Across the study: In this cohort, recipients had multivisceral, liver-intestinal, or isolated intestinal transplants. Induction with anti-thymocyte globulin, then tacrolimus and steroids for around three years, was given to all recipients. Points from the study as a whole: Some patients had graft-donor T cell macrochimerism. In their allografts, the ratios of graft-versus-host to host-versus-graft T cell clones were high.

The CDR3 is made up of 15 amino acids. V shed 5 bases and J shed 3 bases, with 14 bases lying between them. Germline CDR1 SGHTA, CDR2 FQGTGA. Some clones are missing from TCRdb's copy, which holds only in-frame ones; the method was immunoSEQ multiplex PCR. The sample records about 17,000 clones, under 45% being singletons. The clonotype originates from a human patient who received an intestinal transplant. The V and J genes are TRBV7-3 and TRBJ2-1, with D possibly matching TRBD2 (6 bases). The material sequenced was alloreactive CD8+ T cells from a mixed lymphocyte reaction culture, taken before intestinal transplant. Documented subset: CFSE-low proliferating T cells sorted from approximately 6-day pre-transplant mixed lymphocyte reaction (GvH or HvG direction). The CDR3 DNA sequence: TGTGCCAGCAGCCCCCTCGGGAGTGACTACAATGAGCAGTTCTTC. Translation: CASSPLGSDYNEQFF.